This T cell receptor (beta chain) was recovered during a study of blood T cell repertoires in COVID-19. Per the authors' pipeline: Estimated nucleated cell counts came from reference gene primer amplification. The repertoire was sequenced with immunoSEQ multiplex PCR; TCRdb's copy has only in-frame clones and lacks some. Clonal size and the V and J genes are those of that table, whereas D and trimming came from the DNA. The sample lists about 270,000 clones; roughly 86% were seen once. Looked up from germline, CDR1 is LNHNV and CDR2 is YYDKDF (reference sequence). This CDR3 has 15 residues. V gave up 6 bases and J gave up 1 base, with 13 bases separating them.

The chain carries TRBV15 and TRBJ1-5; D is ambiguous. The TCR was taken from a man aged 40-49 years with active or convalescent COVID-19. Source material: peripheral blood. Written as DNA, the CDR3 is TGTGCCACCAGGGAGGAACTGAGGAGCAATCAGCCCCAGCATTTT. The encoded protein is CATREELRSNQPQHF. Full variable domain (rest looked up from reference TRBV15 and TRBJ1-5): DAMVIQNPRYQVTQFGKPVTLSCSQTLNHNVMYWYQQKSSQAPKLLFHYYDKDFNNEADTPDNFQSRRPNTSFCFLDIRSPGLGDTAMYLCATREELRSNQPQHFGDGTRLSIL.